What follows describes a single T cell receptor (beta chain). Profiled with immunoSEQ multiplex PCR; TCRdb holds only in-frame clones, not every one. The data contain over 2 million clones, roughly 95% of them singletons. This sample was taken from a study of shared clonotypes between healthy human individuals. For the study at large: Three CD4 naive, three CD4 memory, two CD8 naive and one CD8 memory plate were used per donor.

The CDR3 has 14 residues. The V and J ends lost 3 bases and 2 bases respectively, with 8 bases between them. CDR1 is WNHNN, CDR2 SYGVQD, per germline (reference sequence). The chain couples TRBV10-1 to TRBJ2-4; possible D gene TRBD1, 6 bases. Specimen: naive CD4+ T cells sorted from blood. Subset reported: CD45RA+ positively selected. The sequence was obtained from a man in his late teens or twenties in good health. The CDR3 DNA is TGCGCCAGCAGTGAAGGGGGTTCCAAAAACATTCAGTACTTC. This translates into CASSEGGSKNIQYF.